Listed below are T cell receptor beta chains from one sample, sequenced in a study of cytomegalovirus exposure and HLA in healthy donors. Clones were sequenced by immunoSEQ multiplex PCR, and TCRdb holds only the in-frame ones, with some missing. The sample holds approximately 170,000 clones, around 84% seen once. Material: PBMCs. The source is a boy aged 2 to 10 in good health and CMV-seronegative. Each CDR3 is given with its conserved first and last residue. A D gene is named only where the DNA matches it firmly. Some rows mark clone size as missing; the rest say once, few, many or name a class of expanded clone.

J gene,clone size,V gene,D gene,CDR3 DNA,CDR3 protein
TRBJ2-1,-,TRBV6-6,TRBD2,TGTGCCTGCAGGACTAGCGGGAGGCCGGGCGATGAGCAGTTCTTC,CACRTSGRPGDEQFF
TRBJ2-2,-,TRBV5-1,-,TGCGCCAGCAGCCCTCCGTCTGCAGGTTTTCTGAACACCGGGGAGCTGTTTTTT,CASSPPSAGFLNTGELFF
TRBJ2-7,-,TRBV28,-,TGTGCCAGCCGTGACAGGATACCCTACGAGCAGTACTTC,CASRDRIPYEQYF
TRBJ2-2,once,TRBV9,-,TGTGCCAGCAGCGTAGGGACAGCGAACACCGGGGAGCTGTTTTTT,CASSVGTANTGELFF
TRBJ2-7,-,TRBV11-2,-,TGTGCCAGCAGCTCACGTACGCAGGGTAAAGACGAGCAGTACTTC,CASSSRTQGKDEQYF
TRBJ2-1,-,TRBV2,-,TGTGCCAGCAGTGTTGTGGGACTGAGCAATGAGCAGTTCTTC,CASSVVGLSNEQFF
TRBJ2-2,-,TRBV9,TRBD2,TGTGCCAGCAGCGCCTTAGGCGGACTAGCGCCCCGGGGCGGGGAGCTGTTTTTT,CASSALGGLAPRGGELFF
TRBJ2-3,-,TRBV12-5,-,TGTGCTAGTGGTCCAGGGGATCCCACAGATACGCAGTATTTT,CASGPGDPTDTQYF
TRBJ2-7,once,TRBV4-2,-,TGTGCCAGCAGCCAGAGATGGGGCGGGGGACAAAGCTCCTACGAGCAGTACTTC,CASSQRWGGGQSSYEQYF
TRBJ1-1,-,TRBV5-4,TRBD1,TGTGCCAGCAGCGTCCCGGGACAGGAAGCTTTCTTT,CASSVPGQEAFF
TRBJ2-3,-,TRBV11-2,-,TGTGCCAGCAGCCCGGGTGGTGACGATACGCAGTATTTT,CASSPGGDDTQYF
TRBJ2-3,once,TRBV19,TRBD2,TGTGCCACTGCATCGGGGAGGGGTTGGGATACGCAGTATTTT,CATASGRGWDTQYF
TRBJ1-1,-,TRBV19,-,TGTGCCAGTAGTAAACGGGGGGCTGACACTGAAGCTTTCTTT,CASSKRGADTEAFF
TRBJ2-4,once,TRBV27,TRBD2,TGTGCCAGCAGTTTAGCGGGAGACCCCTTAGCCAAAAACATTCAGTACTTC,CASSLAGDPLAKNIQYF
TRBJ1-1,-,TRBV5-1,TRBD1,TGCGCCAGCAGCACCGGGACAGGGATGGACACTGAAGCTTTCTTT,CASSTGTGMDTEAFF
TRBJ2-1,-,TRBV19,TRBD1,TGTGCCAGTAGTCGAATCCGGGACAGGCGCAATGAGCAGTTCTTC,CASSRIRDRRNEQFF
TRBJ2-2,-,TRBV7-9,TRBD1,TGTTCCAGCAGCCCTCCGGGACAGGGGGCCGGGGAGCTGTTTTTT,CSSSPPGQGAGELFF
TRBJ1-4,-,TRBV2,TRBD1,TGTGCCAGCAGTGGAAGGACAGGACCGAATGAAAAACTGTTTTTT,CASSGRTGPNEKLFF
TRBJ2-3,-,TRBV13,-,TGTGCCAGCAGCTTTTATACCTTGAGTACAGATACGCAGTATTTT,CASSFYTLSTDTQYF
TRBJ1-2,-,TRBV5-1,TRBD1,TGCGCCAGCAGCGTTGACAGGGCCGACGGCTACACCTTC,CASSVDRADGYTF
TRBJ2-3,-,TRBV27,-,TGTGCCAGCAGTCCCTCGGGGCTAGCGAGCGCAGATACGCAGTATTTT,CASSPSGLASADTQYF
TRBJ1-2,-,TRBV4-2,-,TGTGCCAGCAGCCAGTCTGGACTTGGGGATGGCTACACCTTC,CASSQSGLGDGYTF
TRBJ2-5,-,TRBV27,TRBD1,TGTGCCAGCAGTTCACAGGGGACGGAGACCCAGTACTTC,CASSSQGTETQYF
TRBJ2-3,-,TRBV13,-,TGTGCCAGCAGAAAAAACAGGGCGGGCGGCACAGATACGCAGTATTTT,CASRKNRAGGTDTQYF
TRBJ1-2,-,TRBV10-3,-,TGTGCCATCAGTGGCCAGGCGGGTGGCTACACCTTC,CAISGQAGGYTF
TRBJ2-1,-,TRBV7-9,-,TGTGCCAGCAGCTCTGCCACAGCGGCCTACTACAATGAGCAGTTCTTC,CASSSATAAYYNEQFF
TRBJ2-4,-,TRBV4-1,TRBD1,TGCGCCAGCAGCCAGGACTTAGGACAGGGAGCCAAAAACATTCAGTACTTC,CASSQDLGQGAKNIQYF
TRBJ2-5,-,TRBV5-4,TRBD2,TGTGCCAGCAGCTTGGGACTAGCGGGACTGTGGGAGACCCAGTACTTC,CASSLGLAGLWETQYF
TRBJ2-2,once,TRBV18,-,TGTGCCAGCTCACGTTCAGGGTTGAACGCCGGGGAGCTGTTTTTT,CASSRSGLNAGELFF
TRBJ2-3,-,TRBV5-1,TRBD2,TGCGCCAGCAGCTTGGCTAGCGGGGGCCCTAGCACAGATACGCAGTATTTT,CASSLASGGPSTDTQYF
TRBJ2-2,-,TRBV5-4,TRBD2,TGTGCCAGCCAACCATCGGGAGGGACGAACACCGGGGAGCTGTTTTTT,CASQPSGGTNTGELFF
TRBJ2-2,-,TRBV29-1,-,TGCAGCGTTCTACAGGAGAACACCGGGGAGCTGTTTTTT,CSVLQENTGELFF